The text below deals with one T cell receptor beta chain. Libraries were prepared by immunoSEQ multiplex PCR; TCRdb keeps only in-frame clonotypes and omits some of them. The data show roughly 190,000 clones, 93% seen once. The record originates from a study of T cell responses to AZD1222 COVID-19 vaccine. Trimming at V came to 0 bases and at J to 2 bases, leaving 7 bases not matched to a gene. The CDR3 sequence is 17 residues long. Germline values: CDR1 SGHTS, CDR2 YDEGEE. The sequencing here drew on peripheral blood, taken on day 0 of AZD1222 vaccination. The chain combines TRBV5-8 with TRBJ2-7; the match to TRBD2 covers 11 bases. This sequence was found in an adult in good health. For the CDR3, the DNA is TGTGCCAGCAGCTTGGTTGGGACTAGCGGTGGCGCCTACGAGCAGTACTTC. It translates to CASSLVGTSGGAYEQYF.